A single sample is the source of the 10 T cell receptor beta chains below, sequenced in a study of blood T cell repertoires in COVID-19 (dated by TCRdb to the early 2020s). The library was generated by the immunoSEQ multiplex PCR assay. In its TCRdb copy, this immuneACCESS table keeps in-frame sequences only and misses some clones. Where compared with another copy, unresolved V genes explain less than half of these, and the others have no known cause. The sample contains 300,000 to 500,000 clones, roughly 90% of them found a single time. The biggest ten clones account for 0.97% of the sample. The sequenced material came from PBMCs or T cells enriched from blood (not recorded which). Source of these receptors: a young woman with acute COVID-19.

The chain combines TRBV5-1 with TRBJ2-7, with unresolved D. Germline CDR1 SGHRS, CDR2 YFSETQ. This CDR3 comprises 12 residues. The V and J ends lost 2 bases and 3 bases respectively, with 6 bases between them. CDR3 nucleotides: TGCGCCAGCAGCTTCGCAGACTACGAGCAGTACTTC. Translating gives CASSFADYEQYF.

V and J are TRBV10-3 and TRBJ1-2, with 8 bases matching TRBD1. The CDR3 length is 12 residues. The ends lost 4 bases at V and 7 bases at J; junction bases unmatched: 2. Per the germline V gene, CDR1 is ENHRY and CDR2 is SYGVKD. The CDR3 reads CAISGDRFGYTF. The CDR3 DNA reads as TGTGCCATCAGTGGGGACAGGTTTGGCTACACCTTC.

In its sample, this clone was seen a few times. This chain joins TRBV7-2 and TRBJ1-5; 11 positions agree with TRBD1. Germline CDR1 and CDR2: SGHTA and FQGNSA. Trimming removed 3 bases from V and 2 bases from J; junction bases left unmatched: 6. This CDR3 is built from 17 residues. CDR3 in DNA: TGTGCCAGCAGCTTGGGGACAGGGGGTTATGGCAATCAGCCCCAGCATTTT. This codes for CASSLGTGGYGNQPQHF.

This clone was seen just once. This sequence joins TRBV11-2 and TRBJ1-1, with TRBD1 matching over 8 bases. The ends lost 5 bases at V and 7 bases at J; junction bases unmatched: 9. CDR1 and CDR2 (germline): SGHAT, FQNNGV. This CDR3 is 14 amino acids long. The CDR3 coding sequence is TGTGCCAGCAGCGCTTCAGGGGGCATAAGTGAAGCTTTCTTT. The encoded protein is CASSASGGISEAFF.

This chain joins TRBV6-2 or TRBV6-3 and TRBJ1-1, with D unclear. V lost 0 bases to trimming and J lost 2 bases, with 13 bases between them. CDR3 length: 16 residues. The germline V gene has CDR1 MNHEY and CDR2 SVGEGT. The CDR3, as DNA: TGTGCCAGCAGTTACTCGATTTGGGCAGGCAACACTGAAGCTTTCTTT. It translates to CASSYSIWAGNTEAFF.

V is TRBV5-8 and J is TRBJ1-5, with 7 bases fitting TRBD1. The CDR3 loop spans 16 amino acids. Germline lookup yields CDR1 SGHTS and CDR2 YDEGEE. J lost 2 bases, V lost 1 base, and 6 bases had no gene match. In DNA form, the CDR3 reads TGTGCCAGCAGCTTGAGTAGGGGGACAGGCAATCAGCCCCAGCATTTT. Translation gives CASSLSRGTGNQPQHF.

There are a few counts of this clone. This chain links TRBV30 with TRBJ1-6, with TRBD1 matching 8 bases. Trimming removed 0 bases from V and 6 bases from J; junction bases left unmatched: 4. Germline V CDR1 and CDR2: GTSNPN, SVGIG (reference sequence). The CDR3 has 15 amino acids. CDR3 bases: TGTGCCTGGAGTGTTGCAGGGGGCCTTAATTCACCCCTCCACTTT. Its translation is CAWSVAGGLNSPLHF.

In DNA form, the CDR3 reads TGTGCCAGCAGTGGGGGGCTAAGACGAAACAATGAGCAGTTCTTC. The encoded protein is CASSGGLRRNNEQFF. J is TRBJ2-1 and V is TRBV2, with a tentative D call TRBD1 (6 bases). This CDR3 is 15 amino acids long. Trimming left V 4 bases short and J 5 bases short, with 15 bases between. Germline V gene sequence: CDR1 SNHLY, CDR2 FYNNEI.

The CDR3 DNA reads TGTGCCAGCAGTTACTCCGTACAGATGAACACTGAAGCTTTCTTT. This codes for CASSYSVQMNTEAFF. The chain uses TRBV6-5 and TRBJ1-1; D not certain. The CDR3 spans 15 residues. The V gene's germline CDR1 is MNHEY and CDR2 SVGAGI. Trimming shortened V by 0 bases and J by 0 bases, and 8 bases separated the two germline ends.

This chain uses TRBV7-2 with TRBJ1-4, with 8 bases identical to TRBD1. CDR1 is SGHTA and CDR2 is FQGNSA in the germline V gene. V lost 6 bases, J lost 8 bases, and 11 bases stayed unmatched. This CDR3 is 15 amino acids long. As DNA, the CDR3 is TGTGCCAGCAGATCCGGGACAGGCAGGGGAGAAAAACTGTTTTTT. Its translation is CASRSGTGRGEKLFF.